The 25 T cell receptor beta chains listed next were all sequenced from one sample in a study of control samples from healthy donors and cancer patients. Generated by immunoSEQ multiplex PCR, the TCRdb table keeps only in-frame clones and is missing some. The sample includes about 210,000 clones. The sequencing sample was made of blood. Receptors originate from a woman in her 30s in good health.

The gene calls are TRBV28 and TRBJ2-7; possibly TRBD1 for D (6 bases). The CDR3 consists of 12 residues. V was clipped by 7 bases and J by 1 base, with 8 bases between them. Germline lookup yields CDR1 MDHEN and CDR2 SYDVKM. DNA of the CDR3: TGTGCCAGCACAGGGGTTTCCTACGAGCAGTACTTC. Residues: CASTGVSYEQYF.

In nucleotides, the CDR3 is TGCGCCAGCAGCTTGGCCCTTTTCTCCCCAGGGATGGGTGGCTACACCTTC. This encodes CASSLALFSPGMGGYTF. The chain carries TRBV5-1 and TRBJ1-2, with a possible D match to TRBD1 (5 bases). The CDR3 length is 17 residues. Trimming left V 0 bases short and J 7 bases short, with 22 bases between. Germline V gives CDR1 SGHRS, CDR2 YFSETQ.

J is TRBJ2-1 and V is TRBV7-2; 9 nucleotides line up with TRBD2. This CDR3 is 18 amino acids long. With V trimmed by 2 bases and J by 0 bases, 8 bases remained unmatched. Germline V gives CDR1 SGHTA, CDR2 FQGNSA. CDR3 in amino acids: CASSLKAVRGGSYNEQFF. CDR3 coding DNA: TGTGCCAGCAGCTTAAAGGCCGTGCGGGGGGGCTCCTACAATGAGCAGTTCTTC.

The rearrangement links TRBV7-9 to TRBJ2-5, with a weak D call TRBD1 (5 bases). Trimming stripped 1 base from V and 1 base from J, with 19 bases between. CDR3 length: 18 residues. The germline V gene has CDR1 SEHNR and CDR2 FQNEAQ (reference sequence). The CDR3 loop reads CASSLVLRGRAPQETQYF. Written as DNA, the CDR3 is TGTGCCAGCAGCTTAGTTCTTAGGGGTAGGGCTCCCCAAGAGACCCAGTACTTC.

The J gene is TRBJ1-4, the V gene TRBV9, with D possibly being TRBD1 (5 bases). From germline, CDR1 is SGDLS and CDR2 YYNGEE. The CDR3 runs 16 residues. Between the trimmed V and J ends, which lost 0 bases and 6 bases, there was a span of 15 bases. The chain's CDR3 is CASSVAGRRAHEKLFF. The CDR3 nucleotides are TGTGCCAGCAGCGTAGCGGGCCGCAGGGCGCATGAAAAACTGTTTTTT.

The chain has TRBV6-5 and TRBJ1-1; 11 bases are shared with TRBD1. Per germline, CDR1 MNHEY and CDR2 SVGAGI. V gave up 5 bases and J gave up 3 bases; unmatched junction bases: 5. CDR3 size: 15 residues. CDR3 protein: CASSPRDRGDTEAFF. The DNA of the CDR3 is TGTGCCAGCAGTCCCCGGGACAGGGGGGACACTGAAGCTTTCTTT.

J is TRBJ1-2 and V is TRBV7-2, with D tentatively TRBD1 (5 bases). The CDR3 length is 15 residues. Germline loops: CDR1 SGHTA, CDR2 FQGNSA. V was shortened by 0 bases and J by 2 bases, with 10 bases between the two germline ends. CDR3 bases: TGTGCCAGCAGCTTAGCCCCGACAGAAAACTATGGCTACACCTTC. It translates to CASSLAPTENYGYTF.

CDR3 sequence: CASGQGNGYTF. The CDR3 coding sequence is TGTGCCTCGGGACAGGGGAATGGCTACACCTTC. The gene calls are TRBV30 and TRBJ1-2; TRBD1 matches at 10 bases. The V and J ends lost 7 bases and 6 bases, in that order; junction bases with no gene match: 2. This CDR3 has 11 residues. Germline V gives CDR1 GTSNPN, CDR2 SVGIG (reference sequence). Drawing the rest from reference TRBV30 and TRBJ1-2, the complete variable domain is SQTIHQWPATLVQPVGSPLSLECTVEGTSNPNLYWYRQAAGRGLQLLFYSVGIGQISSEVPQNLSASRPQDRQFILSSKKLLLSDSGFYLCASGQGNGYTFGSGTRLTVV.

V and J are TRBV15 and TRBJ2-5; 9 bases match TRBD1. Germline V gene lookup returns CDR1 LNHNV and CDR2 YYDKDF (reference sequence). V dropped 3 bases and J dropped 2; count of bases not matched to a gene: 1. The CDR3 is 14 amino acids. Here the CDR3 reads CATSRDRGQETQYF. In nucleotides, the CDR3 is TGTGCCACCAGCAGGGACAGGGGACAAGAGACCCAGTACTTC. The full variable domain, in which reference TRBV15 and TRBJ2-5 provide the parts outside the CDR3, is DAMVIQNPRYQVTQFGKPVTLSCSQTLNHNVMYWYQQKSSQAPKLLFHYYDKDFNNEADTPDNFQSRRPNTSFCFLDIRSPGLGDTAMYLCATSRDRGQETQYFGPGTRLLVL.

The rearrangement uses TRBV27 and TRBJ2-2, with D possibly matching TRBD1 (5 bases). This CDR3 has 12 amino acids. Trimming left V 3 bases short and J 9 bases short, with 8 bases between. Germline V lookup: CDR1 MNHEY, CDR2 SMNVEV (reference sequence). The CDR3 spells CASSFWGRELFF. The CDR3 nucleotides read TGTGCCAGCAGTTTTTGGGGCCGGGAGCTGTTTTTT.

This chain uses TRBV7-2 with TRBJ2-7, with 7 bases that match TRBD1. The germline V gene has CDR1 SGHTA and CDR2 FQGNSA. J was trimmed by 2 bases and V by 4 bases; bases with no gene match: 11. This CDR3 comprises 16 residues. The CDR3 is CASSSQPGQRTYEQYF. The CDR3 DNA follows: TGTGCCAGCAGCTCACAGCCGGGACAGCGAACCTACGAGCAGTACTTC.

The chain carries TRBV7-4 and TRBJ1-2, with no clear D. Germline CDR1 and CDR2: SGHVT and SQSDAQ. Trimming removed 1 base at V and 6 bases at J, with 9 bases between. The CDR3 loop spans 13 amino acids. CDR3 loop: CASSLDSPNGYTF. The CDR3 DNA reads as TGTGCCAGCAGCTTAGACAGCCCGAATGGCTACACCTTC.

The chain combines TRBV2 with TRBJ2-5; unclear D gene. The CDR3 loop spans 14 amino acids. Germline lookup yields CDR1 SNHLY and CDR2 FYNNEI. V was cut by 3 bases and J by 0 bases, with 8 bases left in between. The CDR3 sequence: CASSDRSYQETQYF. CDR3 in DNA: TGTGCCAGCAGTGATCGGTCGTACCAAGAGACCCAGTACTTC.

The chain combines TRBV5-6 with TRBJ2-7; 8 bases fit TRBD1. The CDR3 is 16 amino acids. V dropped 1 base and J dropped 4; count of bases not matched to a gene: 10. The germline V gene has CDR1 SGHDT and CDR2 YYEEEE. CDR3 amino acids: CASSLNLGQGAYEQYF. The DNA for the CDR3 is TGTGCCAGCAGCTTGAATCTCGGGCAGGGGGCTTACGAGCAGTACTTC.

For the CDR3, the DNA is TGTGCCAGTAGTATTGTGGGGGCGGCGACTGAAGCTTTCTTT. This sequence encodes CASSIVGAATEAFF. This chain uses TRBV19 with TRBJ1-1, with D possibly being TRBD1 (6 bases). There are 14 residues in the CDR3. Germline lookup yields CDR1 LNHDA and CDR2 SQIVND (reference sequence). V was pared by 3 bases and J by 5 bases, with 13 bases between.

V usage is TRBV20-1 and J usage is TRBJ2-7; D is possibly TRBD1 or TRBD2 (5 bases each). The germline V gene encodes CDR1 DFQATT and CDR2 SNEGSKA (reference sequence). Trimming removed 3 bases at V and 8 bases at J, with 23 bases between. The CDR3 totals 15 residues. The CDR3 is CSASGQGRPPGKQYF. In DNA, the CDR3 is TGCAGTGCTAGTGGGCAGGGACGGCCTCCTGGGAAGCAGTACTTC.

The V and J genes are TRBV27 and TRBJ2-3, with D perhaps being TRBD1 or TRBD2 (5 bases each). This CDR3 is built from 14 residues. The V gene lost 8 bases and the J gene lost 3 bases, with 15 bases spanning the gap. CDR1 MNHEY and CDR2 SMNVEV come from the germline V gene (reference sequence). This chain's CDR3 is CASALQEETDTQYF. For the CDR3, the DNA is TGTGCCAGCGCGTTACAGGAGGAAACAGATACGCAGTATTTT.

The rearrangement joins TRBV19 to TRBJ2-2; TRBD1 matches 10 bases. CDR3 length: 16 amino acids. CDR1 and CDR2 (germline): LNHDA, SQIVND (reference sequence). V gave up 3 bases and J gave up 5 bases; unmatched junction bases: 6. The CDR3 here is CASSMGQGIRTGELFF. The DNA for the CDR3 is TGTGCCAGTAGTATGGGACAGGGGATCAGAACCGGGGAGCTGTTTTTT.

The chain couples TRBV6-2 or TRBV6-3 to TRBJ1-4; 7 nucleotides line up with TRBD1. The V segment lost 5 bases and the J segment 8 bases; nucleotides outside the gene matches: 8. Germline-derived CDR1 and CDR2 are MNHEY and SVGEGT. The CDR3 is 14 amino acids. The CDR3 DNA reads TGTGCCAGCAGTACCGCTACAGGGGAAGAAAAACTGTTTTTT. This gives the protein CASSTATGEEKLFF.

The DNA for the CDR3 is TGTGCCAGCAGTTACGACAGGGCCCCATATGGCTACACCTTC. This translates into CASSYDRAPYGYTF. This chain connects TRBV6-5 to TRBJ1-2; 7 nucleotides align to TRBD1. Germline lookup yields CDR1 MNHEY and CDR2 SVGAGI. The CDR3 covers 14 residues. V was pared by 2 bases and J by 5 bases, with 5 bases of the junction left unmatched.

This chain uses TRBV9 with TRBJ1-1; D is perhaps TRBD1 (6 bases). The V gene's germline CDR1 is SGDLS and CDR2 YYNGEE. This CDR3 comprises 13 residues. V lost 3 bases and J 2 bases, leaving 8 bases between the germline ends. The CDR3 spells CASSAGGNTEAFF. Here the CDR3 DNA reads TGTGCCAGCAGCGCGGGGGGCAACACTGAAGCTTTCTTT.

The chain couples TRBV18 to TRBJ2-7, with a possible D match to TRBD1 (5 bases). The length of the CDR3 is 12 residues. V lost 2 bases and J lost 6, with 8 bases in between. Per germline, CDR1 KGHSH and CDR2 LQKENI. The CDR3 coding sequence is TGTGCCAGCTCACCAGCAGGGCCCGAGCAGTACTTC. This sequence encodes CASSPAGPEQYF.

V is TRBV7-9 and J is TRBJ1-5; D is unresolved. V was clipped by 1 base and J by 2 bases, with 6 bases between them. CDR1 SEHNR and CDR2 FQNEAQ come from the germline V gene (reference sequence). The CDR3 sequence is 14 residues long. This chain's CDR3 is CASSLERGNQPQHF. CDR3 sequence (DNA): TGTGCCAGCAGCTTAGAAAGGGGCAATCAGCCCCAGCATTTT.

The chain is built from TRBV28 and TRBJ1-6; 8 bases are a match to TRBD1. Unmatched junction bases numbered 4, after V lost 5 bases and J lost 7 bases. This CDR3 is built from 14 residues. Germline V gene data show CDR1 as MDHEN and CDR2 as SYDVKM. The CDR3, as DNA: TGTGCCAGCAGTATGAGACAGGGGAATTCACCCCTCCACTTT. Translation: CASSMRQGNSPLHF.

The chain uses TRBV19 and TRBJ1-3, with D possibly matching TRBD1 (6 bases). V was shortened by 6 bases and J by 2 bases, with 17 bases between the two germline ends. CDR1 is LNHDA and CDR2 is SQIVND in the germline V gene (reference sequence). The CDR3 covers 16 residues. The CDR3 spells CASRQRGSVAGNTIYF. CDR3 nucleotides: TGTGCCAGTAGACAAAGGGGGAGTGTCGCTGGAAACACCATATATTTT.